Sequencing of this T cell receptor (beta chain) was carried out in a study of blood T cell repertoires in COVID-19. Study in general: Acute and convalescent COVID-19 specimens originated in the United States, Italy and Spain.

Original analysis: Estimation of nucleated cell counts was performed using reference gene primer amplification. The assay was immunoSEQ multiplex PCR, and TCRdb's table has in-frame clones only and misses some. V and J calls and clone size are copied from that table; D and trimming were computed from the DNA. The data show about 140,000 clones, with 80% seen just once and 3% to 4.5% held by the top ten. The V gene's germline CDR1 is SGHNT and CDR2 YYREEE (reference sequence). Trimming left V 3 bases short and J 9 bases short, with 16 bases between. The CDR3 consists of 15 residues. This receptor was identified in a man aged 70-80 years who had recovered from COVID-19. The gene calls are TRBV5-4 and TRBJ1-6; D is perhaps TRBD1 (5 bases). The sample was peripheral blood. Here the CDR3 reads CASSYWGGSRSPLHF. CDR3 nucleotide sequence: TGTGCCAGCAGCTACTGGGGGGGGAGTCGTTCACCCCTCCACTTT.